This T cell receptor beta chain was sequenced during a study of CD8+CD57+ T cells in acquired aplastic anemia. Both TCR beta VDJ combination and CDR3 sequence profiling were carried out. Genomic DNA was the template for this profiling. TCRdb re-called the reads through MiXCR, storing one row per CDR3 protein. The profile shows 200,000 to 250,000 distinct CDR3 sequences, approximately 51% of them singletons. CDR3 length: 12 residues. CDR1 SGDLS and CDR2 YYNGEE come from the germline V gene. V lost 0 bases to trimming and J lost 4 bases, with 5 bases between them. All patients picked for sequencing had shown, by flow cytometry, an expansion of CD8+CD57+ cells. This clonotype was observed at least ten times.

This chain joins TRBV9 and TRBJ2-7; D unclear. This TCR derives from a human donor with aplastic anemia. The sample comprised sorted CD4+, CD8+, or CD8+CD57+ T cells (not recorded which) from PBMCs. CDR3 in DNA: TGTGCCAGCAGCGTAGCTGCTTACGAGCAGTACTTC. Translation gives CASSVAAYEQYF.